This T cell receptor (beta chain) stems from a study of cytomegalovirus exposure and HLA in healthy donors. Overall study findings and caveats: In a later analysis, productive TCRs from donors in an Asian-associated ancestry cluster reportedly carried fewer N-insertions than the cohort mean. Presence/absence analyses assumed roughly uniform sequencing depth across donors. Trimming of TCR beta V- and J-genes showed a link, identified in a later analysis, to a missense DCLRE1C variant.

PCR involved 60 Vbeta and 13 Jbeta primers. This table comes from immunoSEQ multiplex PCR, and its TCRdb copy is limited to in-frame clones, with some not included. The sample shows 60,000 to 75,000 clones, roughly 67% of them seen only once. CDR1 is MNHEY, CDR2 SMNVEV, per germline (reference sequence). V gave up 3 bases and J gave up 7 bases; unmatched junction bases: 3. CDR3 size: 14 residues. As to this clone: The target antigen is unknown.

The specimen sequenced was PBMCs. The chain combines TRBV27 with TRBJ1-6; 7 bases are a match to TRBD1. The TCR originated in a man between 50 and 59 years old in good health and CMV-seronegative. The CDR3 sequence is CASSFSGGNSPLHF. The CDR3, as DNA: TGTGCCAGCAGTTTCTCAGGGGGGAATTCACCCCTCCACTTT.